A selection of T cell receptor beta chains follows, all from one sample in a study of control samples from healthy donors and cancer patients. The assay was immunoSEQ multiplex PCR, and TCRdb's table has in-frame clones only and misses some. The sample has about 410,000 clones; approximately 92% are singletons. Specimen: PBMCs. The origin of the receptors is a man aged 40-50 years with head and neck cancer. Both conserved end residues are part of each CDR3. Rows may omit the clone size; those that give it use once, few, many or a size class.

TRBV28	TRBJ2-3	16	.	CASSSQRGRGTDTQYF
TRBV28	TRBJ2-7	12	.	CASSLPTYEQYF
TRBV20-1	TRBJ2-3	11	.	CSAKRVGTQYF
TRBV5-6	TRBJ2-2	14	.	CASSFDSFTGELFF
TRBV4-3	TRBJ2-5	18	.	CASSQYPKGDRGGETQYF
TRBV18	TRBJ2-5	13	.	CASSPEGQETQYF
TRBV20-1	TRBJ2-5	10	once	CSATGTSAYF
TRBV6-5	TRBJ2-5	11	.	CASREREPQYF
TRBV10-3	TRBJ2-5	17	.	CAISAGVRASAQETQYF
TRBV6-5	TRBJ2-7	15	once	CASSYAGSETYEQYF
TRBV4-1	TRBJ2-4	17	.	CASSQEGDRGGRDIQYF
TRBV14	TRBJ1-2	15	.	CASSQDRALNYGYTF
TRBV18	TRBJ2-7	15	.	CASSRASGGTYEQYF
TRBV4-2	TRBJ2-7	15	.	CASSQGVAGEYEQYF
TRBV24-1	TRBJ1-5	16	few	CATSDPGQGGNQPQHF
TRBV3-1/TRBV3-2	TRBJ2-2	14	.	CASSHVLNTGELFF
TRBV19	TRBJ1-1	11	few	CASNSFSEAFF
TRBV19	TRBJ1-5	16	.	CASSTAGRHSNQPQHF
TRBV7-9	TRBJ2-1	14	.	CASSLREGLNEQFF
TRBV5-1	TRBJ1-1	15	.	CASSWYRDRNTEAFF
TRBV5-6	TRBJ2-3	15	.	CASSGDRGLSDTQYF
TRBV27	TRBJ2-1	14	.	CASSVRDRGSEQFF